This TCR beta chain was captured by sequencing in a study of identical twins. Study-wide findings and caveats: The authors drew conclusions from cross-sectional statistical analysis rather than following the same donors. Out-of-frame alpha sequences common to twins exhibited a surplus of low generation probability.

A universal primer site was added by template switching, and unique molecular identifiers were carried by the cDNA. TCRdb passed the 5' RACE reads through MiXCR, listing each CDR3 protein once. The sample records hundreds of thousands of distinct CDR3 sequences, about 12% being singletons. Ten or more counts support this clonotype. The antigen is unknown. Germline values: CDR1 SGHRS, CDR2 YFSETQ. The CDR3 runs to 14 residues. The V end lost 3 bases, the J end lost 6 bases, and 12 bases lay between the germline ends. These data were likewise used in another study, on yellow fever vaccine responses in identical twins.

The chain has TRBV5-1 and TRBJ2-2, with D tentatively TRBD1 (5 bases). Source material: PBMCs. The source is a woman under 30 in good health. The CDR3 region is CASSSNWGAGELFF. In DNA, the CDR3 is TGCGCCAGCAGCTCTAACTGGGGCGCCGGGGAGCTGTTTTTT.